The 23 T cell receptor beta chains below come from one sample, sequenced in a study of blood T cell repertoires in COVID-19 (TCRdb year 2020). Receptor amplification or capture employed the immunoSEQ multiplex PCR assay. Entries here come from immuneACCESS through TCRdb and include only in-frame sequences with V and J called. Some clones fail to appear in such tables; in the studies checked, an unresolved V gene covers under half of the shortfall, and the cause of the remainder is unknown. For this sample there are about 180,000 clones; about 85% appear just once. The ten largest account for roughly 9.8% of the sample. The source material was peripheral blood. The origin of the receptors is a woman aged 80 or over with acute or convalescent COVID-19.

V gene TRBV3-1 (or the pseudogene TRBV3-2) combines with J gene TRBJ2-2; 11 bases are a match to TRBD2. Germline V gives CDR1 LGHDT, CDR2 YNNKEL (reference sequence). With 3 bases clipped from V and 0 bases from J, the junction kept 0 bases outside the gene matches. This CDR3 has 16 residues. The CDR3 is CASSQGLAANTGELFF. The CDR3 region has the DNA TGTGCCAGCAGCCAGGGACTAGCGGCGAACACCGGGGAGCTGTTTTTT.

The gene calls are TRBV23-1 and TRBJ2-3, with 8 nucleotides matching TRBD2. TRBV23-1 is marked as an open reading frame, function uncertain. J lost 4 bases, V lost 2 bases, and 14 bases had no gene match. The CDR3 length is 18 residues. The CDR3 here is CASSQLPGLERAPDTQYF. CDR3 DNA: TGCGCCAGCAGTCAACTTCCGGGACTAGAAAGGGCCCCAGATACGCAGTATTTT.

The CDR3 sequence: CSVSLAGGPQETQYF. CDR3 nucleotides: TGCAGCGTTAGTCTAGCGGGGGGACCCCAAGAGACCCAGTACTTC. The chain combines TRBV29-1 with TRBJ2-5; 11 nucleotides align to TRBD2. Trimming at V came to 5 bases and at J to 1 base, leaving 6 bases not matched to a gene. Germline CDR1 and CDR2: SQVTM and ANQGSEA. The CDR3 runs to 15 residues.

This chain links TRBV6-2 or TRBV6-3 with TRBJ1-2; TRBD1 aligns across 7 bases. CDR1 MNHEY and CDR2 SVGEGT come from the germline V gene. V lost 6 bases, J lost 4 bases, and 11 bases stayed unmatched. The CDR3 covers 15 residues. CDR3 sequence reads: CASSPPLTGSYGYTF. In DNA, the CDR3 is TGTGCCAGCAGCCCCCCATTGACAGGGAGCTATGGCTACACCTTC.

The V and J genes are TRBV7-9 and TRBJ2-1; 7 nucleotides match TRBD2. Germline lookup yields CDR1 SEHNR and CDR2 FQNEAQ (reference sequence). After removal of 0 bases from V and 5 bases from J, the junction contained 7 bases not matched to a gene. The CDR3 runs to 16 residues. CDR3 sequence: CASSLAELASHNEQFF. CDR3 nucleotide sequence: TGTGCCAGCAGCTTAGCGGAACTAGCGAGCCACAATGAGCAGTTCTTC.

The chain recombines TRBV20-1 with TRBJ2-1; tentative D call: TRBD1 (5 bases). Trimming shortened V by 3 bases and J by 7 bases, and 13 bases separated the two germline ends. Per the germline V gene, CDR1 is DFQATT and CDR2 is SNEGSKA (reference sequence). The CDR3 is 13 amino acids. The CDR3: CSASWSGRNEQFF. The CDR3 DNA is TGCAGTGCTAGTTGGTCAGGGCGGAATGAGCAGTTCTTC.

The chain couples TRBV7-6 to TRBJ2-1; TRBD2 matches 15 bases. The CDR3 length is 19 residues. Germline trimming cut 0 bases from V and 3 bases from J; bases unmatched to any gene: 6. The V gene's germline CDR1 is SGHVS and CDR2 FNYEAQ. CDR3 nucleotides: TGTGCCAGCAGCTTAGCGATCGGACTAGCGGGGGGGTTCTACAATGAGCAGTTCTTC. This sequence encodes CASSLAIGLAGGFYNEQFF.

J is TRBJ1-2 and V is TRBV4-3; TRBD1 matches at 7 bases. Germline CDR1 and CDR2: LGHNA and YSLEER. The CDR3 contains 14 residues. The trim removed 1 base at V and 8 bases at J, leaving 7 bases unmatched. The CDR3 nucleotides read TGCGCCAGCAGCCAAGTAGACAGGGTGCGGGGCTACACCTTC. The encoded protein is CASSQVDRVRGYTF.

V and J are TRBV29-1 and TRBJ1-3; D remains unclear. The V end was cut by 6 bases, the J end by 8 bases, with 14 bases between. CDR1 SQVTM and CDR2 ANQGSEA come from the germline V gene. CDR3 length: 12 residues. The CDR3 DNA follows: TGCAGCGTCCTCTTCTCGGTGGACACCATATATTTT. Protein sequence: CSVLFSVDTIYF.

The rearrangement uses TRBV2 and TRBJ1-2; 9 bases line up with TRBD1. V lost 7 bases to trimming and J lost 6 bases; unmatched junction nucleotides: 12. Germline V gene lookup returns CDR1 SNHLY and CDR2 FYNNEI. The CDR3 is 15 amino acids. This CDR3 reads CASTTGGTGSNGYTF. The CDR3 DNA follows: TGTGCCAGCACAACGGGAGGGACAGGGTCGAATGGCTACACCTTC.

This chain uses TRBV24-1 with TRBJ2-1; tentatively, D is TRBD1 (5 bases). V was cut by 4 bases and J by 6 bases, with 12 bases left in between. The CDR3 contains 14 residues. Germline V CDR1 and CDR2: KGHDR, SFDVKD. CDR3 DNA sequence: TGTGCCACCAGTGAGGGGCCCCCTTTCAATGAGCAGTTCTTC. Its protein is CATSEGPPFNEQFF.

The chain carries TRBV7-2 and TRBJ2-7, with 8 nucleotides matching TRBD1. CDR1 is SGHTA, CDR2 FQGNSA, per germline. Trimming removed 5 bases from V and 5 bases from J; junction bases left unmatched: 14. The CDR3 is made up of 16 amino acids. CDR3 in DNA: TGTGCCAGCAGCCCCGAGTTCGGGACAGGAGCCAACGAGCAGTACTTC. Protein product: CASSPEFGTGANEQYF.

This clone appeared a single time. The J gene is TRBJ1-2, the V gene TRBV5-4, with a tentative D call TRBD1 (6 bases). V was pared by 3 bases and J by 7 bases, with 25 bases between. CDR3 length: 17 residues. Per the germline V gene, CDR1 is SGHNT and CDR2 is YYREEE (reference sequence). CDR3 region: CASSSLLKFDRTGGYTF. As DNA, the CDR3 is TGTGCCAGCAGCTCGCTCCTTAAATTTGACAGGACCGGTGGCTACACCTTC.

The chain employs TRBV5-5 and TRBJ1-2; TRBD1 matches at 7 bases. This CDR3 contains 14 residues. Germline CDR1 is SGHKS and CDR2 is YYEKEE (reference sequence). Germline trimming cut 2 bases from V and 3 bases from J; bases unmatched to any gene: 4. CDR3 residues: CASSFPTGYYGYTF. The CDR3 nucleotides are TGTGCCAGCAGCTTCCCGACAGGGTACTATGGCTACACCTTC.

The chain is built from TRBV10-3 and TRBJ2-6; 10 positions agree with TRBD1. CDR1 ENHRY and CDR2 SYGVKD come from the germline V gene. V dropped 6 bases and J dropped 3; count of bases not matched to a gene: 17. CDR3 size: 20 residues. Here the CDR3 reads CAISSRSPGQGNIGANVLTF. The CDR3 DNA sequence: TGTGCCATCAGCTCTCGCAGTCCGGGACAGGGGAATATTGGGGCCAACGTCCTGACTTTC.

The CDR3 here is CASSQLGGVNTGELFF. CDR3 DNA sequence: TGCGCCAGCAGCCAGTTGGGGGGGGTTAACACCGGGGAGCTGTTTTTT. V usage is TRBV4-3 and J usage is TRBJ2-2; TRBD2 matches at 7 bases. The germline CDR1 and CDR2 sequences are LGHNA and YSLEER. The V and J ends lost 3 bases and 2 bases, in that order; junction bases with no gene match: 6. This CDR3 has 16 amino acids.

This clone appeared a single time. The V gene is TRBV7-2, the J gene TRBJ1-1; the D is unclear. The germline V gene has CDR1 SGHTA and CDR2 FQGNSA. Trimming stripped 7 bases from V and 5 bases from J, with 14 bases between. The CDR3 is 13 residues long. In DNA form, the CDR3 reads TGTGCCAGCACACTCTCAAGAGTGACTGAAGCTTTCTTT. The encoded protein is CASTLSRVTEAFF.

This sequence joins TRBV2 and TRBJ1-5, with D possibly being TRBD1 (5 bases). The CDR3 is 15 residues long. V was pared by 6 bases and J by 0 bases, with 12 bases between. Germline-derived CDR1 and CDR2 are SNHLY and FYNNEI. The CDR3 sequence is CASRAGRASNQPQHF. Here the CDR3 DNA reads TGTGCCAGCAGGGCCGGCAGGGCTAGCAATCAGCCCCAGCATTTT.

This clone was picked up one time. This rearrangement joins TRBV19 to TRBJ2-1, with D unclear. The germline gives CDR1 LNHDA, CDR2 SQIVND (reference sequence). Trimming stripped 3 bases from V and 2 bases from J, with 11 bases between. The CDR3 sequence is 15 residues long. In nucleotides, the CDR3 is TGTGCCAGTAGTATGGTCCGAAGCACCTACAATGAGCAGTTCTTC. Its translation: CASSMVRSTYNEQFF.

Remarks on this clone: The sample holds other DNA sequences that translate to the same CDR3. V gene TRBV5-1 combines with J gene TRBJ1-3, with D uncertain. Germline V CDR1 and CDR2: SGHRS, YFSETQ. The V end was cut by 0 bases, the J end by 3 bases, with 13 bases between. The CDR3 runs 16 residues. The CDR3 coding sequence is TGCGCCAGCAGCTTGGCGGGTGTAGTACGTGGAAACACCATATATTTT. Residues: CASSLAGVVRGNTIYF.

This chain uses TRBV27 with TRBJ1-2, with 7 positions matching TRBD1. The CDR3 has 14 residues. The germline V gene has CDR1 MNHEY and CDR2 SMNVEV (reference sequence). The V and J ends lost 8 bases and 4 bases, in that order; junction bases with no gene match: 10. CDR3 coding DNA: TGTGCCAGCCGGGGGTCGACAGGGTTCTATGGCTACACCTTC. As protein: CASRGSTGFYGYTF.

The CDR3 loop reads CASSTGYGTDTQYF. CDR3 DNA: TGTGCCAGCTCCACAGGTTATGGCACAGATACGCAGTATTTT. The rearrangement uses TRBV18 and TRBJ2-3; TRBD1 is a possible D gene (5 bases). CDR3 length equals 14 residues. V was cut by 6 bases and J by 1 base, with 11 bases left in between. From germline, CDR1 is KGHSH and CDR2 LQKENI.

V and J are TRBV5-5 and TRBJ1-1, with a possible D match to TRBD1 (6 bases). CDR3 length equals 16 residues. Trimming removed 2 bases from V and 4 bases from J, with 18 bases in between. Germline loops: CDR1 SGHKS, CDR2 YYEKEE (reference sequence). This CDR3 reads CASSFGGRAESTEAFF. In nucleotides, the CDR3 is TGTGCCAGCAGCTTTGGGGGCAGGGCGGAAAGCACTGAAGCTTTCTTT. Using reference TRBV5-5 and TRBJ1-1 for the parts outside the CDR3, the full variable domain is DAGVTQSPTHLIKTRGQQVTLRCSPISGHKSVSWYQQVLGQGPQFIFQYYEKEERGRGNFPDRFSARQFPNYSSELNVNALLLGDSALYLCASSFGGRAESTEAFFGQGTRLTVV.